The source of this TCR beta chain is a study of blood T cells in healthy people across ages. Study background: The capture of about one barcoded beta molecule per two T cells was achieved by template switching. Study findings and constraints: Lack of knowledge of donor CMV status possibly confounded expanded clonotype changes.

This CDR3 has 13 residues. The germline V gene has CDR1 MNHEY and CDR2 SVGEGT. For this clonotype: Antigen specificity is unknown.

The authors ran a second PCR of about 7 to 12 cycles using a sample-barcoded 5' primer and a J-beta primer mix. Tags on each cDNA molecule came from a template-switch adaptor with 12 random nucleotides. Each sample provided no less than 2.5 million CDR3-containing paired-end reads. MiXCR, run by TCRdb on the 5' RACE reads, gives a single entry per CDR3 protein. This sample carries about 1.5 million distinct CDR3 sequences, approximately 39% of them seen once, and the ten largest clones take roughly 3.7%. This chain links TRBV6-2 or TRBV6-3 with TRBJ2-5; the D is unclear. Gene TRBJ2-7 matches the end of the DNA better, so the J call may be wrong. The TCR comes from a woman aged 18-30 years in good health. Sequences were obtained from blood. The CDR3 DNA follows: TGTGCCAGCCGAATCGTCCTATCCTACGAGCAGTACTTC. It is translated as CASRIVLSYEQYF.